Following are 4 T cell receptor beta chains from one sample sequenced in a study of cytomegalovirus exposure and HLA in healthy donors. Sequenced by immunoSEQ multiplex PCR; TCRdb stores in-frame clones only, minus some. The sample has around 190,000 clones, 86% seen once. The sequenced sample was PBMCs. The origin of the receptors is a woman aged 18-29 years in good health and CMV-seronegative.

The rearrangement joins TRBV2 to TRBJ1-1, with 8 bases lining up with TRBD1. The CDR3 spans 12 residues. The V segment lost 9 bases and the J segment 7 bases; nucleotides outside the gene matches: 7. The germline CDR1 and CDR2 sequences are SNHLY and FYNNEI. The DNA for the CDR3 is TGTGCCAGTGATATAGGACAGGGTGAAGCTTTCTTT. This gives the protein CASDIGQGEAFF.

The chain carries TRBV9 and TRBJ2-1, with 14 bases matching TRBD2. V trimming: 3 bases; J trimming: 2 bases; junction bases outside the gene matches: 1. This CDR3 comprises 16 residues. Looked up from germline, CDR1 is SGDLS and CDR2 is YYNGEE. CDR3 sequence: CASSGGLAGAYNEQFF. CDR3 nucleotides: TGTGCCAGCAGCGGGGGACTAGCGGGAGCCTACAATGAGCAGTTCTTC.

The chain carries TRBV10-1 and TRBJ1-1; no clear D. Trimming took 4 bases from V and 0 from J, leaving 9 bases between them. Germline values: CDR1 WNHNN, CDR2 SYGVQD (reference sequence). This CDR3 has 14 residues. The CDR3 DNA reads as TGCGCCAGCAGTGCCAACGGGGTGAACACTGAAGCTTTCTTT. Translated, it gives CASSANGVNTEAFF.

The V gene is TRBV27, the J gene TRBJ2-7; possible D gene TRBD2, 6 bases. Germline-derived CDR1 and CDR2 are MNHEY and SMNVEV (reference sequence). V was cut by 6 bases and J by 4 bases, with 13 bases left in between. This CDR3 spans 13 amino acids. Written as DNA, the CDR3 is TGTGCCAGCAGCTTGGAGGGTCTATACGAGCAGTACTTC. Its translation: CASSLEGLYEQYF.